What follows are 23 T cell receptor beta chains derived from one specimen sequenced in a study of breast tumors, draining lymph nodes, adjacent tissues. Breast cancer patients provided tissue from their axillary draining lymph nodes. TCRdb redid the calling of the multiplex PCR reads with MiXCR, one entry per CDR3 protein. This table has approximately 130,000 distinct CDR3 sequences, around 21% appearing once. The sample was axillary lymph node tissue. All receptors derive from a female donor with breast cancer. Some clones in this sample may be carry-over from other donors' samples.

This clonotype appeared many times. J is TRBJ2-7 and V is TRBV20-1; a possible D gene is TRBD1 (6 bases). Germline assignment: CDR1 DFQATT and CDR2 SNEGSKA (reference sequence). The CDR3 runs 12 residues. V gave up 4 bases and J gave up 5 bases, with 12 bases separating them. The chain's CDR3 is CSATKSGDEQYF. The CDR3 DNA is TGCAGTGCTACGAAATCAGGGGACGAGCAGTACTTC.

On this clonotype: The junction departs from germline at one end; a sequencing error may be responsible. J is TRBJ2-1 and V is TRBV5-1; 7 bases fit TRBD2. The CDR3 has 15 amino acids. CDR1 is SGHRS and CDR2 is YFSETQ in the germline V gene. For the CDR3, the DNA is TGCGCCAGCAGCTTGGCTGCTAGCGGATACAATGAGCAGTCCTTC. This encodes CASSLAASGYNEQSF.

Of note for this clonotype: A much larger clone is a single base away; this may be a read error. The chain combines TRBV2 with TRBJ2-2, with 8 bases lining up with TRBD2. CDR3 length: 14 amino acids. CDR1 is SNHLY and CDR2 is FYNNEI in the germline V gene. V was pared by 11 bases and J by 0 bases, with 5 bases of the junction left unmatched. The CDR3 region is CAGSGGPNTGELFF. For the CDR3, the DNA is TGTGCCGGATCGGGAGGGCCGAACACCGGGGAGCTGTTTTTT.

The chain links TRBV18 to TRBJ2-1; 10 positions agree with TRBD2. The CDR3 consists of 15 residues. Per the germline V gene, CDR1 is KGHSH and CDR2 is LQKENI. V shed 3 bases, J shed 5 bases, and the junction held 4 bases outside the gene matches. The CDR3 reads CASSPRTSGHNEQFF. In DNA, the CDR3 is TGTGCCAGCTCACCTAGGACTAGCGGCCACAATGAGCAGTTCTTC. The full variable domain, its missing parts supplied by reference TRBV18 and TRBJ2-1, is NAGVMQNPRHLVRRRGQEARLRCSPMKGHSHVYWYRQLPEEGLKFMVYLQKENIIDESGMPKERFSAEFPKEGPSILRIQQVVRGDSAAYFCASSPRTSGHNEQFFGPGTRLTVL.

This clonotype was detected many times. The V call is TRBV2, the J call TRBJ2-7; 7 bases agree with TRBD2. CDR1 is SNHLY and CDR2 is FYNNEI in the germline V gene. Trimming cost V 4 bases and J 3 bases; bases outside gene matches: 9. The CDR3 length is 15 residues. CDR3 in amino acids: CASSVGTTEIYEQYF. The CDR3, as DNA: TGTGCCAGCAGTGTTGGGACTACAGAAATCTACGAGCAGTACTTC.

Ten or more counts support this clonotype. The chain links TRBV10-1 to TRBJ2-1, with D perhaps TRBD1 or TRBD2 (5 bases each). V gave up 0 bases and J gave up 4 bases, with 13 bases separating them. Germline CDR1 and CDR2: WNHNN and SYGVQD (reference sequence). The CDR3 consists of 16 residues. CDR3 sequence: CASSESRGKGYNEQFF. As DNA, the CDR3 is TGCGCCAGCAGTGAGTCGAGGGGTAAGGGGTACAATGAGCAGTTCTTC.

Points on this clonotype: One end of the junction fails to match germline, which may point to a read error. DNA for the CDR3: TGTGCTAGCAGCTTAAGGATGCAAGATATCAATGAGCAGTTCTTC. It translates to CASSLRMQDINEQFF. The rearrangement uses TRBV7-7 and TRBJ2-1; no firm D call. CDR1 is SSHAT and CDR2 is FNYEAQ in the germline V gene (reference sequence). The CDR3 has 15 amino acids.

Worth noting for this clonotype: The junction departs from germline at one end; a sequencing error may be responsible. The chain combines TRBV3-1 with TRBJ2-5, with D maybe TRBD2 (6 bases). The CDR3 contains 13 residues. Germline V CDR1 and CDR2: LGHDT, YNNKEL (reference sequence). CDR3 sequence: CASSTSAQEAQYF. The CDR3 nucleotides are TGTGCCAGTTCGACTAGTGCCCAAGAGGCCCAGTACTTC.

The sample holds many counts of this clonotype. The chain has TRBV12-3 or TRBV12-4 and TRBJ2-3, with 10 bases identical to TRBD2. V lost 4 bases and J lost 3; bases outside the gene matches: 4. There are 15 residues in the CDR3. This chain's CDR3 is CASSSLAGVTDTQYF. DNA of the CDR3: TGTGCCAGCAGTTCTCTAGCGGGAGTAACAGATACGCAGTATTTT.

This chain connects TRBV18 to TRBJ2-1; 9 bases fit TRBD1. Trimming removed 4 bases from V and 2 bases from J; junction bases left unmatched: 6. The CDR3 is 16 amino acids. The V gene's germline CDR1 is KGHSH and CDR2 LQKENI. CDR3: CASSLKGTGTYNEQFF. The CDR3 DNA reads TGTGCCAGCTCACTCAAGGGGACAGGGACCTACAATGAGCAGTTCTTC.

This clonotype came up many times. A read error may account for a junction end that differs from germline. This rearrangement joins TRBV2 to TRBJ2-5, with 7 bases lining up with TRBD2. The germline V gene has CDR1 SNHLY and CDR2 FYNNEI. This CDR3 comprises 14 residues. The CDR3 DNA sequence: TGTGCCAGCAGCGAAGTGAGCGGGAAAGAGACCCAGTACTTC. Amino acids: CASSEVSGKETQYF.

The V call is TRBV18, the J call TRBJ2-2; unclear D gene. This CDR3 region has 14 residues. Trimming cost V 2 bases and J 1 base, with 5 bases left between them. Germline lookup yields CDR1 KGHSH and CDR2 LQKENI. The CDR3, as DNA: TGTGCCAGCTCACCAATAAAGAACACCGGGGAGCTGTTTTTT. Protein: CASSPIKNTGELFF.

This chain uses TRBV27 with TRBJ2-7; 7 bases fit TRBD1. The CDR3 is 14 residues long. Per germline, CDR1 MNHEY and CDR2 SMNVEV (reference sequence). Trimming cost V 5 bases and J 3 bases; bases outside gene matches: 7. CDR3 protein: CASSPGQVSYEQYF. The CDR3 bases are TGTGCCAGCAGTCCTGGACAGGTTAGCTACGAGCAGTACTTC.

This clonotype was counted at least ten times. CDR3: CATSRDLGAYNEQFF. Written as DNA, the CDR3 is TGTGCCACCAGCAGAGATCTAGGCGCTTACAATGAGCAGTTCTTC. This chain uses TRBV15 with TRBJ2-1; D gene uncertain. V lost 0 bases, J lost 4 bases, and 10 bases lay in between. This CDR3 spans 15 amino acids. Germline V CDR1 and CDR2: LNHNV, YYDKDF (reference sequence).

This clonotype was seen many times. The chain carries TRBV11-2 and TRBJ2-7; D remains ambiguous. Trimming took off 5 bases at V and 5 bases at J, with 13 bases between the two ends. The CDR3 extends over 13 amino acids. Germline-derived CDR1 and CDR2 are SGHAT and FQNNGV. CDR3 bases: TGTGCCAGCAGCCCTCATCATGCAGACGAGCAGTACTTC. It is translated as CASSPHHADEQYF.

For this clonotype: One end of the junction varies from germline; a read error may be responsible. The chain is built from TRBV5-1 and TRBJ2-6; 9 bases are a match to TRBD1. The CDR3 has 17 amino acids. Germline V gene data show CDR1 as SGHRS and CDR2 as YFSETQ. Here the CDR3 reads CASSRQGEGSGADVLTF. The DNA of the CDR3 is TGCGCCAGCAGTCGACAGGGGGAGGGCTCTGGGGCCGACGTCCTGACTTTC. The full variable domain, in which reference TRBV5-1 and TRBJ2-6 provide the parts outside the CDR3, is KAGVTQTPRYLIKTRGQQVTLSCSPISGHRSVSWYQQTPGQGLQFLFEYFSETQRNKGNFPGRFSGRQFSNSRSEMNVSTLELGDSALYLCASSRQGEGSGADVLTFGAGSRLTVL.

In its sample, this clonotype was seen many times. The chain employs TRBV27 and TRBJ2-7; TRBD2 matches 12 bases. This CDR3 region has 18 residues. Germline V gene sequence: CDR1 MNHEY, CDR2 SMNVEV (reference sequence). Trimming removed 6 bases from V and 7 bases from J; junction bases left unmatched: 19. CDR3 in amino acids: CASRSQGPTSGRPGEQYF. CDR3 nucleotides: TGTGCCAGCAGATCACAGGGGCCCACTAGCGGGAGGCCAGGGGAGCAGTACTTC.

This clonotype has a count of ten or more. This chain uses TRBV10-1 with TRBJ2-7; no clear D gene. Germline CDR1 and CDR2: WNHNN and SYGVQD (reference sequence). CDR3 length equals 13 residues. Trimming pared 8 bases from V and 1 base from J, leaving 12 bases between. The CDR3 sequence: CASSPGRSYEQYF. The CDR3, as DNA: TGCGCCAGCTCCCCGGGCAGATCCTACGAGCAGTACTTC.

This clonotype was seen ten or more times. The CDR3 sequence: CASSPQRPTVPHEQYF. As DNA, the CDR3 is TGTGCCAGCTCACCACAAAGGCCCACCGTTCCCCACGAGCAGTACTTC. This rearrangement joins TRBV18 to TRBJ2-7, with unresolved D. Germline V lookup: CDR1 KGHSH, CDR2 LQKENI. This CDR3 comprises 16 residues. Trimming took 1 base from V and 5 from J, leaving 18 bases between them.

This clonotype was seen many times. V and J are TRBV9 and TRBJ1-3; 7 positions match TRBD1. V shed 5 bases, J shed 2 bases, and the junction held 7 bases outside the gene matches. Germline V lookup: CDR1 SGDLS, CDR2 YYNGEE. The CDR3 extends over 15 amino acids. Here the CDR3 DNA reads TGTGCCAGCAGTTCGACAGGGAAGGCTGGAAACACCATATATTTT. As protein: CASSSTGKAGNTIYF.

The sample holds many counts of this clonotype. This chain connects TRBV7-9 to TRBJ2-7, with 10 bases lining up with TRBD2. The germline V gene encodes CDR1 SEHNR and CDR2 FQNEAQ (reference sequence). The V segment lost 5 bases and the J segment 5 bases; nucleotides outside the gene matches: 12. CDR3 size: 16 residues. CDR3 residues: CASSRITSGKGDEQYF. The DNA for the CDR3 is TGTGCCAGCAGCCGAATTACTAGCGGGAAAGGTGACGAGCAGTACTTC.

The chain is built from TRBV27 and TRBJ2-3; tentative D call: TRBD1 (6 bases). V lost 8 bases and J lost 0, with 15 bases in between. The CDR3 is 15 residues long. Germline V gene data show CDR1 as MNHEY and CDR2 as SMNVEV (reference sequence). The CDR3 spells CASGSGTTSTDTQYF. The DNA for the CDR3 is TGTGCCAGCGGTTCCGGGACAACTAGCACAGATACGCAGTATTTT.

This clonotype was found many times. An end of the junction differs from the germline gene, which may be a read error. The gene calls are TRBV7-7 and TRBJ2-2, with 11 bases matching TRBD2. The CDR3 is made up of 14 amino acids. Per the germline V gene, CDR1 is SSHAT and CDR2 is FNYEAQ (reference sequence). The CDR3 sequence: CASSRLAGPGELFF. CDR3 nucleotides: TGTGCTAGCAGCCGACTAGCGGGACCCGGGGAGCTGTTTTTT.